This T cell receptor (beta chain) was documented in a study of beta chain features in type 1 diabetes. Sequencing targeted expressed TCRB transcripts, as all isolated RNA had been reverse transcribed. Assay used: immunoSEQ multiplex PCR; TCRdb lists only in-frame clones, some missing. The repertoire holds 620,000 or so clones, roughly 16% seen once, with approximately 0.093% in the top ten. CDR1 and CDR2 (germline): LNHDA, SQIVND (reference sequence). Trimming left V 3 bases short and J 4 bases short, with 9 bases between. The CDR3 consists of 13 residues. The source is a man aged 18-30 years in good health. This rearrangement joins TRBV19 to TRBJ2-5, with D tentatively TRBD2 (5 bases). The sample consisted of naive CD4+ T cells from blood. CDR3 loop: CASSILAGETQYF. The DNA for the CDR3 is TGTGCCAGTAGTATCCTAGCCGGAGAGACCCAGTACTTC. Combining the CDR3 with reference TRBV19 and TRBJ2-5 gives the whole variable domain DGGITQSPKYLFRKEGQNVTLSCEQNLNHDAMYWYRQDPGQGLRLIYYSQIVNDFQKGDIAEGYSVSREKKESFPLTVTSAQKNPTAFYLCASSILAGETQYFGPGTRLLVL.